This T cell receptor (beta chain) was found in a study of control samples from healthy donors and cancer patients. Sequencing was performed with immunoSEQ multiplex PCR; in TCRdb, only in-frame clones are kept and a portion is missing. The sample carries 130,000 or so clones, 87% recorded once. The CDR3 contains 15 residues. V was pared by 0 bases and J by 2 bases, with 9 bases between. The V gene's germline CDR1 is SGHRS and CDR2 YFSETQ. Sequenced material: blood. The V call is TRBV5-1, the J call TRBJ1-3, with a weak D call TRBD1 (6 bases). The TCR sequence derives from a man aged 25 to 45 in good health. The CDR3 DNA is TGCGCCAGCAGCTTGGCCTGGGACACTGGAAACACCATATATTTT. Protein product: CASSLAWDTGNTIYF.